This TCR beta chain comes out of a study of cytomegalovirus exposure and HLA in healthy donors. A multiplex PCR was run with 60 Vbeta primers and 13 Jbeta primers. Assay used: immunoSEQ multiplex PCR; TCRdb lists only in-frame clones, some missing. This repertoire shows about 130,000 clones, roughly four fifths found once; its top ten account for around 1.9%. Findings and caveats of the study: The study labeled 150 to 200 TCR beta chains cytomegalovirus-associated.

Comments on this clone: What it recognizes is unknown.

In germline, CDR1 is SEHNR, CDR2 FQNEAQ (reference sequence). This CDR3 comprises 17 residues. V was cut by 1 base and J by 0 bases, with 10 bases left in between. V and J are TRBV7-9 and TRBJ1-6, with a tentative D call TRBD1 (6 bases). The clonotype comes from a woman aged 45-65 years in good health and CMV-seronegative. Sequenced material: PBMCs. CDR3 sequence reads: CASSLVTGSSYNSPLHF. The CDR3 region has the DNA TGTGCCAGCAGCTTAGTTACAGGGAGCTCCTATAATTCACCCCTCCACTTT.